These 2 T cell receptor beta chains were all obtained from the same sample, sequenced in a study of T-cell reconstitution after alpha-beta-depleted transplantation in children. Study results and limitations: A year post-transplant, T-cell counts and diversity derived mostly from newly produced T cells.

Using unique molecular identifiers, the investigators prepared the TCRbeta library. TCRdb re-called the PCR reads with MiXCR, one entry per CDR3 protein. The sample yields around 270,000 distinct CDR3 sequences, 7.5% to 9% seen once. Which antigens these TCRs recognize remains unknown. Sample: peripheral blood, taken 360 days after TCRalphabeta/CD19-depleted stem cell transplant. These receptor sequences come from a female patient younger than 10 who had a stem cell transplant for Fanconi anemia, so the T cells may come from the graft donor.

In its sample, this clonotype was seen many times. This rearrangement joins TRBV2 to TRBJ2-5; tentative D call: TRBD2 (6 bases). Germline CDR1 is SNHLY and CDR2 is FYNNEI. The CDR3 length is 18 residues. V was shortened by 3 bases and J by 7 bases, with 27 bases between the two germline ends. In nucleotides, the CDR3 is TGTGCCAGCAGTGACCCCTTACCAACTAGCACAGCCAGTGGGACCCAGTACTTC. Its protein product is CASSDPLPTSTASGTQYF. Looking up the rest from reference TRBV2 and TRBJ2-5 gives the full variable domain: EPEVTQTPSHQVTQMGQEVILRCVPISNHLYFYWYRQILGQKVEFLVSFYNNEISEKSEIFDDQFSVERPDGSNFTLKIRSTKLEDSAMYFCASSDPLPTSTASGTQYFGPGTRLLVL.

This clonotype has only a few counts. The V and J genes are TRBV5-1 and TRBJ1-4; TRBD1 aligns across 9 bases. The CDR3 loop spans 16 amino acids. Germline V CDR1 and CDR2: SGHRS, YFSETQ. The V and J ends lost 0 bases and 8 bases, in that order; junction bases with no gene match: 8. The CDR3 spells CASSLGAGTGKEKLFF. The CDR3 nucleotides are TGCGCCAGCAGCTTGGGGGCCGGGACAGGGAAAGAAAAACTGTTTTTT.